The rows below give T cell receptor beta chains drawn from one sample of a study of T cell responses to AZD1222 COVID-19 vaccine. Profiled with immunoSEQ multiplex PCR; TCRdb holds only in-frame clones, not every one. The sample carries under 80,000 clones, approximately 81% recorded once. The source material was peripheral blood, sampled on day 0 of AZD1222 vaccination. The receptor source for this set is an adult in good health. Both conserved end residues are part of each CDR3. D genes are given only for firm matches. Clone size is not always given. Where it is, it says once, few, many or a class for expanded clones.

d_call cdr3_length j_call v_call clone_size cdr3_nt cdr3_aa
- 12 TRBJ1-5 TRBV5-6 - TGTGCCAGCAGCTTGATCAATCAGCCCCAGCATTTT CASSLINQPQHF
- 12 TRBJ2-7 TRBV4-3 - TGCGCCAGCAGCCAGGGACCTTACGAGCAGTACTTC CASSQGPYEQYF
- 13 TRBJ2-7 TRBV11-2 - TGTGCCAGCAGCTCCGGCCCCTCCAACGAGCAGTACTTC CASSSGPSNEQYF
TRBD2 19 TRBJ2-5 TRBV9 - TGTGCCAGCAGCCCTGGGGGACTAGCGGGGTTGCGGTACCAAGAGACCCAGTACTTC CASSPGGLAGLRYQETQYF
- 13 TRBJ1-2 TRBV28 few TGTGCCAGCAGTCAACAGGGACCCCAGGGCTACACCTTC CASSQQGPQGYTF
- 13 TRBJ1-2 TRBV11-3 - TGTGCCAGCAGCCACTCCGTGGCTCCCAGCTACACCTTC CASSHSVAPSYTF
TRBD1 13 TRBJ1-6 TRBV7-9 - TGTGCCAGTACAGGGGGCAATAATTCACCCCTCCACTTT CASTGGNNSPLHF
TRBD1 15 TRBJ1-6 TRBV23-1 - TGCGCCAGCAGGGGACAGAGATATCAAAATTCACCCCTCCACTTT CASRGQRYQNSPLHF
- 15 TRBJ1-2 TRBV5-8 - TGTGCCAGCAGCTCGAGAGGGTGGGGCCACTATGGCTACACCTTC CASSSRGWGHYGYTF
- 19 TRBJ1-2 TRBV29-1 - TGCAGCGTTGAAGATCCGAATCCTTATCCTGGTAGTGGATTCTATGGCTACACCTTC CSVEDPNPYPGSGFYGYTF
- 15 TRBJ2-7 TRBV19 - TGTGCCAGTAGTATAGCTCAGGGGGGAACCTACGAGCAGTACTTC CASSIAQGGTYEQYF
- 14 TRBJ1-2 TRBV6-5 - TGTGCCAGCAGTTACTCGCGGGACAAACGGGGCTACACCTTC CASSYSRDKRGYTF
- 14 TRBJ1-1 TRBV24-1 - TGTGCCACCAGTGAGAATACAGAGAACACTGAAGCTTTCTTT CATSENTENTEAFF
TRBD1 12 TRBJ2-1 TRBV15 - TGTGCCACCAGCAGGACAGGGACTGAGCAGTTCTTC CATSRTGTEQFF
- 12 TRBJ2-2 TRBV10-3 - TGTGCCATCAGTAAGAACACCGGGGAGCTGTTTTTT CAISKNTGELFF
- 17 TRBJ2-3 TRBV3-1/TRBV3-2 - TGTGCCAGCAGCCATGGCCCGGGACGGACAAGCACAGATACGCAGTATTTT CASSHGPGRTSTDTQYF